These T cell receptor beta chains were read from a single sample in a study of T cells in localized non-small cell lung cancer. Repertoires were generated with immunoSEQ multiplex PCR, while TCRdb's copy carries only in-frame clones and drops some. The sample holds roughly 25,000 clones, about 92% seen once. Here the sequenced sample was peripheral blood, taken before any cancer treatment. The receptors shown here come from a man aged 40 to 69 with stage III squamous cell lung carcinoma. The CDR3 runs from the conserved cysteine through the conserved F or W.

J gene | V gene | CDR3 protein
TRBJ1-5 | TRBV7-2 | CASSLVGLNSNQPQHF
TRBJ1-2 | TRBV28 | CASSFEASRGYTF
TRBJ2-7 | TRBV9 | CASSVTGGIDEQYF
TRBJ2-5 | TRBV7-9 | CASSRGEETQYF
TRBJ1-5 | TRBV11-1 | CASSRGGNQPQHF
TRBJ2-5 | TRBV10-3 | CAISEAPGLETQYF
TRBJ1-3 | TRBV13 | CASSPNGYSGNTIYF
TRBJ1-5 | TRBV18 | CASSPQGGRPQHF
TRBJ2-1 | TRBV6-6 | CASRAGTGGNEQFF
TRBJ1-2 | TRBV7-3 | CASSNGGQGNGYTF
TRBJ1-2 | TRBV27 | CASTTTGSYGYTF
TRBJ2-1 | TRBV6-1 | CASSAFKGGSDEQFF
TRBJ2-1 | TRBV30 | CAWSVRQGGNNEQFF
TRBJ1-4 | TRBV5-4 | CASSQDRGRFEKLFF
TRBJ1-2 | TRBV6-1 | CASSWSGRNYGYTF
TRBJ2-4 | TRBV5-1 | CASSLAGVDIQYF
TRBJ2-5 | TRBV9 | CASSVDIGKETQYF
TRBJ1-3 | TRBV7-2 | CASSLAARVTGNTIYF
TRBJ2-1 | TRBV7-2 | CASSVIVSDNEQFF
TRBJ2-3 | TRBV5-1 | CASSLAISSGKGTDTQYF
TRBJ2-3 | TRBV4-2 | CASSRSGRGGTDTQYF
TRBJ2-1 | TRBV28 | CASSLRNLAYNEQFF
TRBJ1-2 | TRBV9 | CASSVTGGPYGYTF
TRBJ1-5 | TRBV2 | CASSDTGTVGQPQHF
TRBJ1-2 | TRBV30 | CAWSRQGPGGYTF
TRBJ1-4 | TRBV5-5 | CASSDQMRATNEKLFF
TRBJ1-2 | TRBV5-1 | CASSWGAWEDYGYTF
TRBJ2-7 | TRBV9 | CASSQGGSYEQYF
TRBJ2-1 | TRBV7-9 | CASRFGTGGNEQFF
TRBJ1-2 | TRBV6-1 | CASSETAGISGYTF
TRBJ2-7 | TRBV10-1 | CASSESGDDYEQYF
TRBJ2-7 | TRBV11-2 | CASSLEVGLGEQYF
TRBJ2-7 | TRBV7-9 | CASSRPGLAREESYF
TRBJ1-3 | TRBV6-5 | CASRRVGPGNTIYF
TRBJ1-2 | TRBV4-1 | CASSQVGGYGYTF
TRBJ2-2 | TRBV5-6 | CASSLGPLNTGELFF
TRBJ1-2 | TRBV6-6 | CASSWRTGNYGYTF
TRBJ2-5 | TRBV29-1 | CSVGGRETQYF
TRBJ1-2 | TRBV28 | CASGTGFEGYTF
TRBJ2-5 | TRBV28 | CASSLWGGYETQYF
TRBJ2-1 | TRBV10-3 | CATSGEPRNEQFF
TRBJ1-1 | TRBV4-3 | CASSQDRGGEAFF
TRBJ2-7 | TRBV19 | CASSPLGASGGTYEQYF
TRBJ2-1 | TRBV11-1 | CASSLQVGSYNEQFF
TRBJ2-5 | TRBV7-8 | CASSSRRVGAAETQYF
TRBJ2-3 | TRBV10-3 | CAITPGLALGDTQYF
TRBJ2-7 | TRBV7-3 | CASSPGQARAYEQYF
TRBJ2-5 | TRBV28 | CASRPGLAQETQYF
TRBJ2-7 | TRBV7-2 | CASSMTGGSSYEQYF
TRBJ1-4 | TRBV18 | CASSPSMTGGFEKLFF
TRBJ1-6 | TRBV7-2 | CASSLGQSSYNSPLHF
TRBJ2-1 | TRBV5-1 | CASSLQLAGMGNEQFF
TRBJ2-1 | TRBV4-1 | CASSQMGLAANEQFF
TRBJ2-1 | TRBV4-1 | CASSQTTGREQFF
TRBJ2-5 | TRBV5-8 | CASSRGTGPETQYF
TRBJ2-1 | TRBV5-1 | CASSLAQVHNEQFF
TRBJ1-1 | TRBV7-2 | CASTQIDRGYNTEAFF